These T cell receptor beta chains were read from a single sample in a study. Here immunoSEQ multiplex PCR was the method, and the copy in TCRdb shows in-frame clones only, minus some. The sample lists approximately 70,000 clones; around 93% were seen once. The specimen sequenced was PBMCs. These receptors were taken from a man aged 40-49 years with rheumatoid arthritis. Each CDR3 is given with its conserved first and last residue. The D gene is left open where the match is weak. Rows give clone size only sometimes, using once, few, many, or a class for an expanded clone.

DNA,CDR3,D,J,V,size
TGTGCCAGCAGTGAGACAGGGTTGAGGGCTGAAGCTTTCTTT,CASSETGLRAEAFF,TRBD1,TRBJ1-1,TRBV2,NA
TGTGCCACCACTGGTGTCTTAGCGGGGGGGCAAAGCGGAGAGACCCAGTACTTC,CATTGVLAGGQSGETQYF,TRBD2,TRBJ2-5,TRBV15,NA
TGTGCCAGCAGTTTAGCTGGTCCTGGAAACACCATATATTTT,CASSLAGPGNTIYF,NA,TRBJ1-3,TRBV28,NA
TGTGCCAGCAGCCAACCCCGGGAGGGTCAAGAAAAACTGTTTTTT,CASSQPREGQEKLFF,NA,TRBJ1-4,TRBV4-2,NA
TGTGCCAGCAGCCCGGACTTAAATCTGAACACTGAAGCTTTCTTT,CASSPDLNLNTEAFF,NA,TRBJ1-1,TRBV5-4,NA
TGTGCCAGCAGTTTATTTAACAGGGAGAGCAATCAGCCCCAGCATTTT,CASSLFNRESNQPQHF,NA,TRBJ1-5,TRBV28,NA
TGTGCCAGCAGCGTAGACAAGGGGCATACCGGGGAGCTGTTTTTT,CASSVDKGHTGELFF,NA,TRBJ2-2,TRBV9,NA
TGCGCCAGCAGCTTGGAAACAGGGCTGAACACTGAAGCTTTCTTT,CASSLETGLNTEAFF,NA,TRBJ1-1,TRBV5-1,NA
TGTGCCAGCAGCGAGACAGTGTGGACTAGCGGACCCTACAATGAGCAGTTCTTC,CASSETVWTSGPYNEQFF,TRBD2,TRBJ2-1,TRBV9,NA
TGTGCCAGCAGTGAAGCGGGAGTTGAGCAGTTCTTC,CASSEAGVEQFF,NA,TRBJ2-1,TRBV6-1,NA
TGTGCCAGCAGCCCCCGATGGATGGCGGGGGAGACCCAGTACTTC,CASSPRWMAGETQYF,NA,TRBJ2-5,TRBV3-1/TRBV3-2,NA
TGTGCCAGCGGGACAGGGACCTACGAGCAGTACTTC,CASGTGTYEQYF,TRBD1,TRBJ2-7,TRBV10-3,NA
TGTGCCAGCAGTTCCTTAGCGGGAGGTTCCAATGAGCAGTTCTTC,CASSSLAGGSNEQFF,TRBD2,TRBJ2-1,TRBV28,NA
TGTGCCAGCAGCCTTCGGGACAGGGGGCTGGATGAGCAGTTCTTC,CASSLRDRGLDEQFF,TRBD1,TRBJ2-1,TRBV4-2,NA
TGTGCCAGCAGCCCCGGGAACCGAGGGACCACTGAAGCTTTCTTT,CASSPGNRGTTEAFF,NA,TRBJ1-1,TRBV9,NA
TGTGCCAGCTCACCAGGGAATGAAGGACTGTTTTTT,CASSPGNEGLFF,NA,TRBJ1-4,TRBV18,NA
TGTGCCAGCAGCTTTGGTCAGGCCGATCAGCCCCAGCATTTT,CASSFGQADQPQHF,NA,TRBJ1-5,TRBV7-3,NA
TGTGCCAGCAGTTACGGGCAGGGGGTGACCGGGGAGCTGTTTTTT,CASSYGQGVTGELFF,TRBD1,TRBJ2-2,TRBV6-5,NA
TGCAGCTTCGGGACCCTCCGGTACTTC,CSFGTLRYF,NA,TRBJ2-7,TRBV29-1,NA
TGTGCCAGCAGTGACGGCCAGGCTCAACAAGAGACCCAGTACTTC,CASSDGQAQQETQYF,NA,TRBJ2-5,TRBV6-1,NA
TGCAGCCACCAGCGGGCGAACACTGAAGCTTTCTTT,CSHQRANTEAFF,NA,TRBJ1-1,TRBV29-1,NA
TGTGCCAGCAGGGTAGCTGCTGGGGAGCTGTTTTTT,CASRVAAGELFF,NA,TRBJ2-2,TRBV2,NA
TGCGCCAGCAGCCAGTGGCGGGATAAGTGGAACGAGCAGTACTTC,CASSQWRDKWNEQYF,NA,TRBJ2-7,TRBV4-3,NA
TGTGCCAGCAGGGACAGCCGAAATCAGCCCCAGCATTTT,CASRDSRNQPQHF,TRBD1,TRBJ1-5,TRBV19,NA
TGTGCCAGCAGCTTAGATCGGGGCTCCTACAATGAGCAGTTCTTC,CASSLDRGSYNEQFF,NA,TRBJ2-1,TRBV11-3,NA
TGTGCCAGCAGTTTGGACAGTAATCAGCCCCAGCATTTT,CASSLDSNQPQHF,NA,TRBJ1-5,TRBV28,NA
TGTGCCAGCAGCTCCGCAGCTTCCACTGAAGCTTTCTTT,CASSSAASTEAFF,NA,TRBJ1-1,TRBV7-3,NA
TGTGCCAGCAGCTTAGGACGGGACAGGGGTGAGCAGTTCTTC,CASSLGRDRGEQFF,TRBD1,TRBJ2-1,TRBV11-3,few
TGTGCCAGCAGTCAGGGTAATGAGCAGTTCTTC,CASSQGNEQFF,NA,TRBJ2-1,TRBV6-4,once
TGTGCCAGCAGCTCAGGATTCCGCTATGGCTACACCTTC,CASSSGFRYGYTF,NA,TRBJ1-2,TRBV4-2,NA
TGTGCCAGCAGCATTCGGACAGGACCGAACACTGAAGCTTTCTTT,CASSIRTGPNTEAFF,TRBD1,TRBJ1-1,TRBV5-6,NA
TGTGCCAGCAGTCCTCGCCAGGGCGGAGGCTACACCTTC,CASSPRQGGGYTF,NA,TRBJ1-2,TRBV7-2,NA
TGTGCCAGCAGCCCCCGGGACAGGGGAAGCACTGAAGCTTTCTTT,CASSPRDRGSTEAFF,TRBD1,TRBJ1-1,TRBV7-3,NA
TGTGCCAGCAGCCAAGACTGGGGGTTCAATCAGCCCCAGCATTTT,CASSQDWGFNQPQHF,NA,TRBJ1-5,TRBV4-2,NA
TGTGCCAGCAGTTACAGGTACCCAGGGGCGGACGGCTACACCTTC,CASSYRYPGADGYTF,NA,TRBJ1-2,TRBV6-5,NA
TGTGCCAGCAGCCCCCCACGGGAGGTGGGCACAGATACGCAGTATTTT,CASSPPREVGTDTQYF,TRBD2,TRBJ2-3,TRBV3-1/TRBV3-2,NA
TGTGCCAGCAGCCGGGACAGGGGTAACTATGGCTACACCTTC,CASSRDRGNYGYTF,TRBD1,TRBJ1-2,TRBV3-1/TRBV3-2,NA
TGTGCCACCAGCCGAACCGGGACAGGGGCCTCACCCCTCCACTTT,CATSRTGTGASPLHF,TRBD1,TRBJ1-6,TRBV15,NA
TGCAGCGTTGATTGGGAAGAGACCCAGTACTTC,CSVDWEETQYF,NA,TRBJ2-5,TRBV29-1,NA
TGTGCCAGCAGCCCCCAGCGGGGGGGCGCGGGTTACGAGCAGTACTTC,CASSPQRGGAGYEQYF,TRBD2,TRBJ2-7,TRBV5-8,NA
TGTGCCAGCAGCCGCAATATCCGGACAGGGGGCTTCACAGATACGCAGTATTTT,CASSRNIRTGGFTDTQYF,TRBD1,TRBJ2-3,TRBV7-9,NA
TGCGCCAGCAGCTCCCGGACAGGGAACAGCAATCAGCCCCAGCATTTT,CASSSRTGNSNQPQHF,TRBD1,TRBJ1-5,TRBV4-1,once
TGTGCCAGCACCCTGACAGGGAACTATGGCTACACCTTC,CASTLTGNYGYTF,TRBD1,TRBJ1-2,TRBV12-3/TRBV12-4,NA
TGTGCCAGCAGTCCCAGGGGTGAAAAACTGTTTTTT,CASSPRGEKLFF,NA,TRBJ1-4,TRBV12-3/TRBV12-4,NA
TGTGCCAGCAGTTACAGATTTACAGGCACTGAAGCTTTCTTT,CASSYRFTGTEAFF,NA,TRBJ1-1,TRBV6-2/TRBV6-3,NA
TGTGCCAGCAGCCCCCAAGTGAACACTGAAGCTTTCTTT,CASSPQVNTEAFF,NA,TRBJ1-1,TRBV7-3,NA